These 21 T cell receptor beta chains were sequenced from one sample in a study of beta chain features in type 1 diabetes. General observations from the study: In every one of the four CD4+ subsets, TCRB CDR3s were moderately but significantly shorter in Type 1 diabetes patients.

What was sequenced were expressed TCRB transcripts, since all of the isolated RNA had been reverse transcribed. The assay was immunoSEQ multiplex PCR, and TCRdb's table has in-frame clones only and misses some. The data hold 630,000 or so clones, with about an eighth observed a single time. No antigens are known for them. The sequencing input was naive CD4+ T cells from blood. The receptors derive from a man between 18 and 35 years old with type 1 diabetes.

This clone has only a few counts. The J gene is TRBJ2-4, the V gene TRBV11-2, with D maybe TRBD2 (5 bases). This CDR3 has 16 amino acids. V lost 2 bases to trimming and J lost 2 bases, with 13 bases between them. Germline values: CDR1 SGHAT, CDR2 FQNNGV. Here the CDR3 reads CASSLIRGKTKNIQYF. CDR3 DNA: TGTGCCAGCAGCTTAATACGGGGAAAGACCAAAAACATTCAGTACTTC.

There are a few counts of this clone. This chain joins TRBV5-6 and TRBJ2-4; TRBD2 matches at 11 bases. Germline V gene lookup returns CDR1 SGHDT and CDR2 YYEEEE. V dropped 4 bases and J dropped 8; count of bases not matched to a gene: 8. The CDR3 has 15 residues. CDR3 DNA sequence: TGTGCCAGCAGCCTCAGCACTAGCGGGAGTTACATTCAGTACTTC. This codes for CASSLSTSGSYIQYF.

This clone has a handful of counts. The J gene is TRBJ2-5, the V gene TRBV28, with D possibly being TRBD2 (6 bases). This CDR3 is built from 13 residues. Germline lookup yields CDR1 MDHEN and CDR2 SYDVKM. V lost 5 bases, J lost 9 bases, and 16 bases lay in between. CDR3 protein: CASSPGGTGSQYF. CDR3 nucleotide sequence: TGTGCCAGCAGTCCCGGCGGGACGGGGTCCCAGTACTTC. Full variable domain (missing parts from reference TRBV28 and TRBJ2-5): DVKVTQSSRYLVKRTGEKVFLECVQDMDHENMFWYRQDPGLGLRLIYFSYDVKMKEKGDIPEGYSVSREKKERFSLILESASTNQTSMYLCASSPGGTGSQYFGPGTRLLVL.

This clone appeared a few times. The V call is TRBV30, the J call TRBJ1-2; D gene unclear. This CDR3 contains 12 residues. Trimming pared 0 bases from V and 13 bases from J, leaving 15 bases between. The germline V gene encodes CDR1 GTSNPN and CDR2 SVGIG (reference sequence). This CDR3 is CAWSVNPVVCTF. CDR3 DNA: TGTGCCTGGAGTGTTAATCCAGTTGTTTGCACCTTC.

There are a few counts of this clone. V usage is TRBV4-1 and J usage is TRBJ2-7; 10 bases line up with TRBD2. The CDR3 has 16 residues. CDR1 MGHRA and CDR2 YSYEKL come from the germline V gene. With V trimmed by 0 bases and J by 3 bases, 5 bases remained unmatched. The CDR3 DNA sequence: TGCGCCAGCAGCCAAGAGGGTGGACTAGCGGTCTACGAGCAGTACTTC. This encodes CASSQEGGLAVYEQYF.

This clone was counted only a few times. The chain carries TRBV6-5 and TRBJ1-1; D not resolved. CDR1 is MNHEY and CDR2 is SVGAGI in the germline V gene. This CDR3 has 14 amino acids. V shed 0 bases and J shed 0 bases, with 5 bases lying between them. The CDR3, as DNA: TGTGCCAGCAGTTACTCGATGATGAACACTGAAGCTTTCTTT. The encoded protein is CASSYSMMNTEAFF.

This clone has only a few counts. The chain is built from TRBV4-3 and TRBJ1-1, with 8 nucleotides matching TRBD1. This CDR3 is 14 amino acids long. Germline V gene sequence: CDR1 LGHNA, CDR2 YSLEER. V lost 1 base and J lost 6; bases outside the gene matches: 4. The CDR3 sequence is CASSQGTGGPEAFF. CDR3 DNA sequence: TGCGCCAGCAGCCAAGGAACAGGGGGTCCTGAAGCTTTCTTT.

This clone appeared a few times. CDR3 coding DNA: TGTGCCAGCAGCTTGGGGACAGGGGGCGGCAAAAACATTCAGTACTTC. It translates to CASSLGTGGGKNIQYF. The V and J genes are TRBV5-4 and TRBJ2-4; 11 bases match TRBD1. The CDR3 is made up of 16 amino acids. With V trimmed by 0 bases and J by 3 bases, 2 bases remained unmatched. CDR1 SGHNT and CDR2 YYREEE come from the germline V gene (reference sequence).

This clone was seen only a few times. V usage is TRBV18 and J usage is TRBJ2-4; D is uncertain. V gave up 0 bases and J gave up 0 bases, with 9 bases separating them. CDR1 and CDR2 from the germline V gene are KGHSH and LQKENI. The CDR3 loop spans 16 amino acids. The CDR3 region is CASSPPGDTAKNIQYF. DNA of the CDR3: TGTGCCAGCTCACCACCAGGAGATACAGCCAAAAACATTCAGTACTTC.

This clone came up once. The chain is built from TRBV5-1 and TRBJ2-5, with 8 bases that match TRBD2. J gave up 1 base and V 4 bases, and 3 bases lay outside the gene matches. CDR3 size: 14 residues. Germline V gene sequence: CDR1 SGHRS, CDR2 YFSETQ. CDR3 in amino acids: CASSHLAGQETQYF. For the CDR3, the DNA is TGCGCCAGCAGCCACCTAGCGGGCCAAGAGACCCAGTACTTC.

A remark on this clone: The same CDR3 can be traced to other DNA sequences in this sample. The V gene is TRBV11-3, the J gene TRBJ2-5; D remains unclear. Germline V lookup: CDR1 SGHNT, CDR2 YENEEA. This CDR3 is 12 amino acids long. Trimming took off 3 bases at V and 4 bases at J, with 6 bases between the two ends. CDR3 DNA sequence: TGTGCCAGCAGCTTTGGACGAGAGACCCAGTACTTC. Its protein product is CASSFGRETQYF.

The V gene is TRBV11-2, the J gene TRBJ2-3; a weak D match, TRBD1 (6 bases). The CDR3 sequence is 14 residues long. Trimming removed 5 bases at V and 6 bases at J, with 15 bases between. Germline values: CDR1 SGHAT, CDR2 FQNNGV. CDR3 sequence (DNA): TGTGCCAGCAGCACCTCCTACAGGGTCGATACGCAGTATTTT. As protein: CASSTSYRVDTQYF.

The CDR3, as DNA: TGTGCCAGCAGTGAATTCTTGACAGGGGTCTACAATGAGCAGTTCTTC. Translating it yields CASSEFLTGVYNEQFF. This chain joins TRBV25-1 and TRBJ2-1, with 8 bases aligning to TRBD1. J lost 3 bases, V lost 1 base, and 5 bases had no gene match. This CDR3 spans 16 amino acids. CDR1 is MGHDK, CDR2 SYGVNS, per germline.

This clone was seen ten or more times. The same CDR3 can be traced to other DNA sequences in this sample. V gene TRBV7-9 combines with J gene TRBJ2-1; D is uncertain. The CDR3 runs to 11 residues. The germline V gene has CDR1 SEHNR and CDR2 FQNEAQ (reference sequence). The V end lost 5 bases, the J end lost 5 bases, and 4 bases lay between the germline ends. The CDR3, as DNA: TGTGCCAGCAGCCTGGACAATGAGCAGTTCTTC. This codes for CASSLDNEQFF.

The table lists this clone with a few counts. The rearrangement links TRBV4-2 to TRBJ2-1; 10 bases line up with TRBD2. With 0 bases clipped from V and 5 bases from J, the junction kept 10 bases outside the gene matches. The CDR3 consists of 18 residues. Germline loops: CDR1 LGHNA, CDR2 YNFKEQ. CDR3 loop: CASSQELAGIWADNEQFF. The DNA of the CDR3 is TGTGCCAGCAGCCAAGAACTAGCGGGGATATGGGCGGACAATGAGCAGTTCTTC.

The CDR3: CASTSGGGPDTQYF. The CDR3 DNA is TGTGCCAGCACGTCAGGGGGAGGTCCAGATACGCAGTATTTT. The chain carries TRBV28 and TRBJ2-3; a possible D gene is TRBD1 (7 bases). CDR1 and CDR2 (germline): MDHEN, SYDVKM. The CDR3 contains 14 residues. Trimming removed 7 bases from V and 4 bases from J, with 15 bases in between.

This clone has more than one count but fewer than ten. The chain recombines TRBV19 with TRBJ2-1; 7 positions match TRBD2. This CDR3 has 17 amino acids. The germline gives CDR1 LNHDA, CDR2 SQIVND (reference sequence). The J segment lost 5 bases and the V segment lost 3 bases, leaving 13 bases of the junction unmatched. CDR3 amino acids: CASSIVGGGPRDNEQFF. CDR3 coding DNA: TGTGCCAGTAGTATCGTTGGGGGAGGGCCTCGGGACAATGAGCAGTTCTTC.

A few counts support this clone. The sample holds other DNA sequences that translate to the same CDR3. Here the CDR3 reads CASSLGSQETQYF. In DNA form, the CDR3 reads TGCGCCAGCAGCCTCGGGTCTCAAGAGACCCAGTACTTC. V and J are TRBV5-1 and TRBJ2-5; D is undetermined. This CDR3 is 13 amino acids long. Germline V gene data show CDR1 as SGHRS and CDR2 as YFSETQ. V lost 4 bases and J lost 2, with 9 bases in between.

The chain uses TRBV28 and TRBJ2-7, with D possibly called TRBD1 or TRBD2 (6 bases each). Germline V gene data show CDR1 as MDHEN and CDR2 as SYDVKM. The CDR3 runs to 15 residues. The V gene lost 7 bases and the J gene lost 2 bases, with 18 bases spanning the gap. DNA of the CDR3: TGTGCCAGCACCTCTTCCTATGGGGGGCCCTACGAGCAGTACTTC. Translation gives CASTSSYGGPYEQYF.

This clone has just a few counts. J is TRBJ1-1 and V is TRBV6-1; TRBD1 is a possible D gene (5 bases). Germline V gene data show CDR1 as MNHNS and CDR2 as SASEGT. Trimming pared 8 bases from V and 4 bases from J, leaving 14 bases between. The CDR3 is 13 residues long. DNA for the CDR3: TGTGCCAGCCGCCTGGACATCCCCACTGAAGCTTTCTTT. It yields the protein CASRLDIPTEAFF.

The chain uses TRBV18 and TRBJ1-2, with 9 bases identical to TRBD1. This CDR3 has 14 amino acids. V shed 3 bases, J shed 7 bases, and the junction held 6 bases outside the gene matches. The germline CDR1 and CDR2 sequences are KGHSH and LQKENI. The CDR3 DNA sequence: TGTGCCAGCTCACCTCCGGGACAGGGTCGTGGCTACACCTTC. Protein product: CASSPPGQGRGYTF.